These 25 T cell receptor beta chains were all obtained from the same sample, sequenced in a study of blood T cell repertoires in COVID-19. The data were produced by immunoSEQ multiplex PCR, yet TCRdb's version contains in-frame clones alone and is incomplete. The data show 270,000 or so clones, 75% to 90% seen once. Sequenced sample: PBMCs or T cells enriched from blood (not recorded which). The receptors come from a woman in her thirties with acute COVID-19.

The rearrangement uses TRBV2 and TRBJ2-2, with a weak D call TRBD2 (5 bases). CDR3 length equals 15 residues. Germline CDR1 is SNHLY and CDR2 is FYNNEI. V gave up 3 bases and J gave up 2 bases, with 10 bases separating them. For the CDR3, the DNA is TGTGCCAGCAGTGATCGGCTAGCCAACACCGGGGAGCTGTTTTTT. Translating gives CASSDRLANTGELFF. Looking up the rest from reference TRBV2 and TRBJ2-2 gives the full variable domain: EPEVTQTPSHQVTQMGQEVILRCVPISNHLYFYWYRQILGQKVEFLVSFYNNEISEKSEIFDDQFSVERPDGSNFTLKIRSTKLEDSAMYFCASSDRLANTGELFFGEGSRLTVL.

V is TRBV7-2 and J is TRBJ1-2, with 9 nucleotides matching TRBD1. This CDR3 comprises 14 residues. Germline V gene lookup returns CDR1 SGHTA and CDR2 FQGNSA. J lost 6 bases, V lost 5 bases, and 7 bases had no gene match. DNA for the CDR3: TGTGCCAGCAGCATTAACACAGGGGGCGATGGCTACACCTTC. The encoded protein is CASSINTGGDGYTF. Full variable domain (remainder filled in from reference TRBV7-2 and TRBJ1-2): GAGVSQSPSNKVTEKGKDVELRCDPISGHTALYWYRQSLGQGLEFLIYFQGNSAPDKSGLPSDRFSAERTGGSVSTLTIQRTQQEDSAVYLCASSINTGGDGYTFGSGTRLTVV.

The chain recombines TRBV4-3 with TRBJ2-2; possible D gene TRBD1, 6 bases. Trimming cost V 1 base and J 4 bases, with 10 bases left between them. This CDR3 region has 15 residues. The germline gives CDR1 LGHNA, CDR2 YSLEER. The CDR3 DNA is TGCGCCAGCAGCCAAGGCGTCAGGGGCACCGGGGAGCTGTTTTTT. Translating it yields CASSQGVRGTGELFF.

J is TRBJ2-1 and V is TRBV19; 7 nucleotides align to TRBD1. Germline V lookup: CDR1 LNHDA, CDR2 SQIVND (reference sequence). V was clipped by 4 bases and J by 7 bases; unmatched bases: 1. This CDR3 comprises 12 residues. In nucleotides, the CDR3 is TGTGCCAGTAGTACACAGGGGAATGAGCAGTTCTTC. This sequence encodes CASSTQGNEQFF.

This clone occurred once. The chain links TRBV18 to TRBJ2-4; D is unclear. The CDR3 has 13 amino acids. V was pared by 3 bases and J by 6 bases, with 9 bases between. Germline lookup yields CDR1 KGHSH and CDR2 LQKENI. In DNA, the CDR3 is TGTGCCAGCTCACCCGACGGCGGAAACATTCAGTACTTC. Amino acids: CASSPDGGNIQYF. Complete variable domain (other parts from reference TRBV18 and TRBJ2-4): NAGVMQNPRHLVRRRGQEARLRCSPMKGHSHVYWYRQLPEEGLKFMVYLQKENIIDESGMPKERFSAEFPKEGPSILRIQQVVRGDSAAYFCASSPDGGNIQYFGAGTRLSVL.

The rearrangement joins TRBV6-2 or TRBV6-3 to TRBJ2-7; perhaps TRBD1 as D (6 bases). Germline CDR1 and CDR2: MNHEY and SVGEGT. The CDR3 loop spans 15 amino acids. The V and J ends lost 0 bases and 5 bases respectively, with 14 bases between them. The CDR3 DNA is TGTGCCAGCAGTTACTCCCCACAGGGATGGGACGAGCAGTACTTC. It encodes CASSYSPQGWDEQYF.

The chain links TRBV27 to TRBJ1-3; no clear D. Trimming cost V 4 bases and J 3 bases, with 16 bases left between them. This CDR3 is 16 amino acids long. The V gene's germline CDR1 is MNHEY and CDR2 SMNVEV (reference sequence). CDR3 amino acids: CASSSGPPRGGNTIYF. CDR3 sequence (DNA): TGTGCCAGCAGTTCCGGGCCCCCACGGGGTGGAAACACCATATATTTT.

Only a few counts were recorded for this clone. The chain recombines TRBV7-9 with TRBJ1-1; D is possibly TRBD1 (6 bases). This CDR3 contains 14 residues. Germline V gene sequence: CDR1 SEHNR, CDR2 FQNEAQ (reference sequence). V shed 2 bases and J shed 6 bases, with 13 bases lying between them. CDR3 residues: CASSLSEGVSEAFF. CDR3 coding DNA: TGTGCCAGCAGCTTATCTGAGGGGGTATCTGAAGCTTTCTTT.

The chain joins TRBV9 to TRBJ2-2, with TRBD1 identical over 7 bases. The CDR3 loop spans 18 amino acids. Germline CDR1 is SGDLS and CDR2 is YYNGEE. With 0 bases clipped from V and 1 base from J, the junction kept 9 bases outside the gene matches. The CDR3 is CASSVVGGGFQNTGELFF. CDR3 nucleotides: TGTGCCAGCAGCGTAGTAGGGGGCGGGTTCCAGAACACCGGGGAGCTGTTTTTT.

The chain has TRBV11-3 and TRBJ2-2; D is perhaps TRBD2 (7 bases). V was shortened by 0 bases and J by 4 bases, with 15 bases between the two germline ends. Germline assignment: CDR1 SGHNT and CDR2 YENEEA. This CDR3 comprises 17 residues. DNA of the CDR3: TGTGCCAGCAGCTTAGAGGGGGGGCCCCAGGGCACCGGGGAGCTGTTTTTT. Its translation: CASSLEGGPQGTGELFF.

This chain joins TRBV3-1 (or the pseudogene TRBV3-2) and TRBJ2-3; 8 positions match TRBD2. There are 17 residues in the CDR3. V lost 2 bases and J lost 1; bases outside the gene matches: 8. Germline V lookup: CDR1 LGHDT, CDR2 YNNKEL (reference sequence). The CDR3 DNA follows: TGTGCCAGCAGCCAAACACCGGGACTAGTAGGCACAGATACGCAGTATTTT. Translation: CASSQTPGLVGTDTQYF.

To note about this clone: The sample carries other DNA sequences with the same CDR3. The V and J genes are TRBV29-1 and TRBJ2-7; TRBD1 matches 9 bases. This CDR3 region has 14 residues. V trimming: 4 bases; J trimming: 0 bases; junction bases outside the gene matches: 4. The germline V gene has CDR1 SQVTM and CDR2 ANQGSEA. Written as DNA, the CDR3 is TGCAGCGTTGTGGGGGACAGGGCCTCCTACGAGCAGTACTTC. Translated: CSVVGDRASYEQYF.

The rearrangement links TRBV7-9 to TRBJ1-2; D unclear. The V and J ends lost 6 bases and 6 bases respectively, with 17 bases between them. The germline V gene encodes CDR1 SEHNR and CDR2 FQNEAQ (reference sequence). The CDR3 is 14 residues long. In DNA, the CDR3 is TGTGCCAGCAGTTCCCCGGGGATAGATGATGGCTACACCTTC. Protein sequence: CASSSPGIDDGYTF.

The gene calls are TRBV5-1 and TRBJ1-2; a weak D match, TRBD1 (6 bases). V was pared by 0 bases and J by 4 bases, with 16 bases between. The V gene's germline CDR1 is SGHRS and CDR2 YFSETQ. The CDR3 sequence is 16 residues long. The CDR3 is CASSLEGPGAVYGYTF. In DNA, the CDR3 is TGCGCCAGCAGCTTGGAAGGCCCAGGGGCCGTCTATGGCTACACCTTC.

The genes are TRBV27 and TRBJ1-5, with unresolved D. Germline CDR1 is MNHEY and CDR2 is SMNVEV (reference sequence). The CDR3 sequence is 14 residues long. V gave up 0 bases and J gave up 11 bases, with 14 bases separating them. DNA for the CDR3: TGTGCCAGCAGTTTATCGCGAGGGCCCGAGGCCCAGCATTTT. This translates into CASSLSRGPEAQHF.

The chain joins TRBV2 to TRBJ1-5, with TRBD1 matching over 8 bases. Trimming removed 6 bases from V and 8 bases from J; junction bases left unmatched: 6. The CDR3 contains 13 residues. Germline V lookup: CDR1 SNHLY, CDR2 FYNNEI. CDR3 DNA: TGTGCCAGCAGCGAGGACAGGGTTGAGCCCCAGCATTTT. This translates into CASSEDRVEPQHF.

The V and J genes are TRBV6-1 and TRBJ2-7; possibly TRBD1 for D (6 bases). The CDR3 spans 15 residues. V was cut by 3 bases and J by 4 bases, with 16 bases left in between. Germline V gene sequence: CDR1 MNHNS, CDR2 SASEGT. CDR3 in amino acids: CASSEIGTGQYEQYF. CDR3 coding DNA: TGTGCCAGCAGTGAGATAGGAACAGGGCAATACGAGCAGTACTTC.

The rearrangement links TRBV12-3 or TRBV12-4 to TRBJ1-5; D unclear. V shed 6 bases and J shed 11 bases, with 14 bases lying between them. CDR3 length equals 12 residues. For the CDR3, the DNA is TGTGCCAGCAGAGGTGGTGCGGGGTCCCAGCATTTT. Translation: CASRGGAGSQHF.

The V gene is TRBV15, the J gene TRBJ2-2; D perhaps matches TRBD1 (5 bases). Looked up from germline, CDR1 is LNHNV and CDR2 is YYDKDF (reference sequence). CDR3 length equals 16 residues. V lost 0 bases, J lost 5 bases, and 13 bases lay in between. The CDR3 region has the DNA TGTGCCACCAGCAGAGATAGGGGCGAACAGACCGGGGAGCTGTTTTTT. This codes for CATSRDRGEQTGELFF.

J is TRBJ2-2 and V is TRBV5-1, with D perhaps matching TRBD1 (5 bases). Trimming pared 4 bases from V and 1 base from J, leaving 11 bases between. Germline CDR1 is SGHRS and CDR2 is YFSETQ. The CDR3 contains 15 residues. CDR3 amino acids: CASSVGAGNTGELFF. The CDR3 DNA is TGCGCCAGCAGCGTTGGGGCAGGGAACACCGGGGAGCTGTTTTTT.

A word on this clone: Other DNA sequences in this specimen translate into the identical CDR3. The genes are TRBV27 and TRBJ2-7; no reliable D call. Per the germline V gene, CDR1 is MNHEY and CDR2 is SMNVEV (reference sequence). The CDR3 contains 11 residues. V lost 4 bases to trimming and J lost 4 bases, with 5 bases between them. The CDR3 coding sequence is TGTGCCAGCAGTTCCTATTACGAGCAGTACTTC. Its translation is CASSSYYEQYF.

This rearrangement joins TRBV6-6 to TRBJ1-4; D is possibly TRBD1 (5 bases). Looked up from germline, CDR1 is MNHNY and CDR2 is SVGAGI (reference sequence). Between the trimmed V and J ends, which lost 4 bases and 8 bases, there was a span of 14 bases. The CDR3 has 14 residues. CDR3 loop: CASSSHDSPEKLFF. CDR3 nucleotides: TGTGCCAGCAGTTCACATGACAGTCCAGAAAAACTGTTTTTT.

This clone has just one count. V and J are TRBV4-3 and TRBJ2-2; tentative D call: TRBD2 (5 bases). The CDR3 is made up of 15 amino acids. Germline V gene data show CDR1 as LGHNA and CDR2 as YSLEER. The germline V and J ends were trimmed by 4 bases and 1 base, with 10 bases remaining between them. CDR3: CASSRESGNTGELFF. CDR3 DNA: TGCGCCAGCAGCCGTGAAAGCGGGAACACCGGGGAGCTGTTTTTT.

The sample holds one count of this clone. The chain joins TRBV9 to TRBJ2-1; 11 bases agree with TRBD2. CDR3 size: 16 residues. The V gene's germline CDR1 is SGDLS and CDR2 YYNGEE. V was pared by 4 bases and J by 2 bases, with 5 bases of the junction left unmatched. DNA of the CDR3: TGTGCCAGCAGCAATCGACTAGCGGGGACCTACAATGAGCAGTTCTTC. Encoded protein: CASSNRLAGTYNEQFF.

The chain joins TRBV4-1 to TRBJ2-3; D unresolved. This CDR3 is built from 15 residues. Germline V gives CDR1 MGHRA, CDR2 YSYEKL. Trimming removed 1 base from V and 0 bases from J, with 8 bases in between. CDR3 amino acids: CASSQVPGSTDTQYF. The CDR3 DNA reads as TGCGCCAGCAGCCAAGTTCCAGGAAGCACAGATACGCAGTATTTT.